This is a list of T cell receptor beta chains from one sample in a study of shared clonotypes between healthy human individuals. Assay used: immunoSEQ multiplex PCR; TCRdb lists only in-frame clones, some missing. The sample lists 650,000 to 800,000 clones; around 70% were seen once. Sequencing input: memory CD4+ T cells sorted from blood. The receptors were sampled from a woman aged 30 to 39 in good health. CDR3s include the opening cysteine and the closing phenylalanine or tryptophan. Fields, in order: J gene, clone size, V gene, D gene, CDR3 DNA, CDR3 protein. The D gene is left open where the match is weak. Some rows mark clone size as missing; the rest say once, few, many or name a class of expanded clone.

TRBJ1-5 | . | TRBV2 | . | TGTGCCAGCAGGCACAGGGTACGAAATCAGCCCCAGCATTTT | CASRHRVRNQPQHF
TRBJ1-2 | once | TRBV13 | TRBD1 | TGTGCCAGCAGCTTAGAGGGGGCAGGGGAATATGGCTACACCTTC | CASSLEGAGEYGYTF
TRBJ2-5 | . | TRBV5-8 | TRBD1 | TGTGCCAGCAGCTTGTGGGGAAGGGGGCGCGGAGAGACCCAGTACTTC | CASSLWGRGRGETQYF
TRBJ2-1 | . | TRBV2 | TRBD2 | TGTGCCAGCAGTGAATCCAGCGGGAACTACAATGAGCAGTTCTTC | CASSESSGNYNEQFF
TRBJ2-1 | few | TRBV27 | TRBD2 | TGTGCCAGCAGTTTGGCGGGAGGCAGTCTTATTGAGCAGTTCTTC | CASSLAGGSLIEQFF
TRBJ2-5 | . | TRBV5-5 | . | TGTGCCAGCAGCTTGGCAGGGGACCAAGAGACCCAGTACTTC | CASSLAGDQETQYF
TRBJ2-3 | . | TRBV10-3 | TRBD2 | TGTGCCATCAGCCGACTAGCGGGAGTAGCAGATACGCAGTATTTT | CAISRLAGVADTQYF
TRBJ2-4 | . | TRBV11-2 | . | TGTGCCAGCAGCTTAGAGGGCTGGCAGTTTATTCAGTACTTC | CASSLEGWQFIQYF
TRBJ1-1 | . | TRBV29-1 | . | TGCAGCGTGGTAGGCGCGGGTGAAGCTTTCTTT | CSVVGAGEAFF
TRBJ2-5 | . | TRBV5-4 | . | TGTGCCAGCAGCTTGGACCGAGGAGGGAGGGGGAAGACCCAGTACTTC | CASSLDRGGRGKTQYF
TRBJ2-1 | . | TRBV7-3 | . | TGTGCCAGCAGCTTAAGTAGCGGCCTGTACAATGAGCAGTTCTTC | CASSLSSGLYNEQFF
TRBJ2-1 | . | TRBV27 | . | TGTGCCAGCAGCCGGGAATTTTACAATGAGCAGTTCTTC | CASSREFYNEQFF
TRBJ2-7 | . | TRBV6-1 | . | TGTGCCGGGGGCAACGCGGGAGAAACTTACGAGCAGTACTTC | CAGGNAGETYEQYF
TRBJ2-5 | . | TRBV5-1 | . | TGCGCCAGCAGCCTGACGCCCTCCTCGGAGACCCAGTACTTC | CASSLTPSSETQYF
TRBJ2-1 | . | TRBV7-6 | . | TGTGCCAGCAGCTTAATGGGGCAGGGGTCAAATGAGCAGTTCTTC | CASSLMGQGSNEQFF
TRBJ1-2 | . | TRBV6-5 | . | TGTGCCAGCAGTTACGAAAGATACTATGGCTACACCTTC | CASSYERYYGYTF
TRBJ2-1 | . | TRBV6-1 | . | TGTGCCAGCAGTGCCGGGTCAGGAAACAATGAGCAGTTCTTC | CASSAGSGNNEQFF
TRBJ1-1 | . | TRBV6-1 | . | TGTGCCAGCAGTGAGTTTTTGAGCACTGAAGCTTTCTTT | CASSEFLSTEAFF
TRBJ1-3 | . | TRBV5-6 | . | TGTGCCAGCAGTCGACGGCCATCTGGAAACACCATATATTTT | CASSRRPSGNTIYF
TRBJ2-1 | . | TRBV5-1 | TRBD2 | TGCGCCAGCAGCTTGGCGCCTAGCGGGATCTCCTACAATGAGCAGTTCTTC | CASSLAPSGISYNEQFF
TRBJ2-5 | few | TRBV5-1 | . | TGCGCCAGCAGCGAAGATACAGGGTCCTACGAGACCCAGTACTTC | CASSEDTGSYETQYF
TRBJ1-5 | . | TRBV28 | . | TGTGCCAGCAGTTTGGGCAGCCCCGATCAGCCCCAGCATTTT | CASSLGSPDQPQHF
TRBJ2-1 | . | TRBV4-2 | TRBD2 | TGTGCCAGCAGCCAAGATTGGCTAGCGGCCGTTTACTACAATGAGCAGTTCTTC | CASSQDWLAAVYYNEQFF
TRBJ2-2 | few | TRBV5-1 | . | TGCGCCAGCAAGGACCGGGAGCTGTTTTTT | CASKDRELFF
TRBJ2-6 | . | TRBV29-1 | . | TGCAGCGCTCTCTCGGTAGGCTCTGGGGCCAACGTCCTGACTTTC | CSALSVGSGANVLTF
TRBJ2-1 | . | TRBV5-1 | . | TGCGCCAGCAGAGCCGGGAATGGACAAAATGAGCAGTTCTTC | CASRAGNGQNEQFF
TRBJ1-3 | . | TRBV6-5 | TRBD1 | TGTGCCAGCAGTAAGGACAGGGTTTTTGGAAACACCATATATTTT | CASSKDRVFGNTIYF